This TCR beta chain is from a study of blood T cell repertoires in COVID-19. Some clones are missing from TCRdb's copy, which holds only in-frame ones; the method was immunoSEQ multiplex PCR. The table has about 260,000 clones, around 90% seen once. The junction had 7 bases not matched to a gene; V was cut back by 1 base and J by 9 bases. The CDR3 has 16 residues. Germline lookup yields CDR1 MNHEY and CDR2 SMNVEV (reference sequence). It was during active infection that Seattle patients were enrolled and then longitudinally followed. The clonotype was recovered from a woman aged 55-69 years with COVID-19, enrolled during active disease. The rearrangement joins TRBV27 to TRBJ2-1, with 12 bases that match TRBD2. Sequencing used peripheral blood. The CDR3 spells CASSLFLAGGPGEQFF. CDR3 nucleotide sequence: TGTGCCAGCAGTTTATTTCTAGCGGGAGGGCCGGGTGAGCAGTTCTTC.